The 22 T cell receptor beta chains presented below share a single source sample, sequenced in a study of T cell responses to AZD1222 COVID-19 vaccine. The repertoire was sequenced with immunoSEQ multiplex PCR; TCRdb's copy has only in-frame clones and lacks some. The sample lists 90,000 to 110,000 clones, 88% occurring once. The sample consisted of peripheral blood, taken on day 0 of AZD1222 vaccination. All receptors come from an adult in good health.

The rearrangement links TRBV7-8 to TRBJ2-7, with D uncertain. V was shortened by 5 bases and J by 2 bases, with 4 bases between the two germline ends. The CDR3 runs 11 residues. CDR1 is SGHVS and CDR2 is FQNEAQ in the germline V gene. As DNA, the CDR3 is TGTGCCAGCAGCGTAACCTACGAGCAGTACTTC. Translation: CASSVTYEQYF.

The V call is TRBV3-1 (or the pseudogene TRBV3-2), the J call TRBJ2-1; D uncertain. The CDR3 loop spans 13 amino acids. The V end was cut by 4 bases, the J end by 7 bases, with 11 bases between. Looked up from germline, CDR1 is LGHDT and CDR2 is YNNKEL (reference sequence). CDR3 region: CASSRLLGNEQFF. CDR3 in DNA: TGTGCCAGCAGCCGCCTCCTAGGAAATGAGCAGTTCTTC.

The chain has TRBV27 and TRBJ2-1; 8 bases are a match to TRBD1. J was trimmed by 5 bases and V by 2 bases; bases with no gene match: 5. The CDR3 is 15 residues long. The germline gives CDR1 MNHEY, CDR2 SMNVEV (reference sequence). CDR3 DNA sequence: TGTGCCAGCAGTTTAGGCGCAGGGGGCCACAATGAGCAGTTCTTC. Protein sequence: CASSLGAGGHNEQFF.

The genes are TRBV28 and TRBJ1-6, with D unresolved. Germline-derived CDR1 and CDR2 are MDHEN and SYDVKM. V lost 2 bases and J 7 bases, leaving 6 bases between the germline ends. The CDR3 totals 13 residues. The CDR3 DNA follows: TGTGCCAGCAGTTTAGGGCAGAATTCACCCCTCCACTTT. Amino acid sequence: CASSLGQNSPLHF.

The J gene is TRBJ2-2, the V gene TRBV7-3, with D possibly being TRBD2 (5 bases). This CDR3 is 14 amino acids long. The germline V gene has CDR1 SGHTA and CDR2 FQGTGA. Trimming took off 2 bases at V and 6 bases at J, with 10 bases between the two ends. CDR3 DNA sequence: TGTGCCAGCAGCTTAGGCACGGGGTCCGGGGAGCTGTTTTTT. Protein sequence: CASSLGTGSGELFF.

The sample holds a few counts of this clone. The chain couples TRBV5-1 to TRBJ1-2; 7 bases are shared with TRBD1. V trimming: 2 bases; J trimming: 2 bases; junction bases outside the gene matches: 12. Germline CDR1 reads SGHRS; CDR2 reads YFSETQ. The CDR3 totals 17 residues. The CDR3 sequence: CASSLPFGTATNYGYTF. The CDR3, as DNA: TGCGCCAGCAGCTTACCCTTCGGGACAGCTACGAACTATGGCTACACCTTC. Supplemented by reference TRBV5-1 and TRBJ1-2, the full variable domain reads KAGVTQTPRYLIKTRGQQVTLSCSPISGHRSVSWYQQTPGQGLQFLFEYFSETQRNKGNFPGRFSGRQFSNSRSEMNVSTLELGDSALYLCASSLPFGTATNYGYTFGSGTRLTVV.

The CDR3 DNA is TGTGCCAGCAGCCAAACACTGAACACTGAAGCTTTCTTT. It translates to CASSQTLNTEAFF. V is TRBV3-1 (or the pseudogene TRBV3-2) and J is TRBJ1-1; no definite D call. Germline V CDR1 and CDR2: LGHDT, YNNKEL (reference sequence). The V gene lost 2 bases and the J gene lost 0 bases, with 4 bases spanning the gap. The CDR3 has 13 amino acids.

CDR3 nucleotides: TGCGCCAGCAGCCAGGGGACAGGTAGCAATCAGCCCCAGCATTTT. The encoded protein is CASSQGTGSNQPQHF. The chain couples TRBV5-1 to TRBJ1-5; 8 nucleotides agree with TRBD1. The CDR3 extends over 15 amino acids. Germline-derived CDR1 and CDR2 are SGHRS and YFSETQ. Trimming cost V 4 bases and J 0 bases; bases outside gene matches: 3.

The chain couples TRBV9 to TRBJ2-1; 7 positions agree with TRBD1. The CDR3 consists of 16 residues. The V segment lost 2 bases and the J segment 9 bases; nucleotides outside the gene matches: 14. The germline gives CDR1 SGDLS, CDR2 YYNGEE. The CDR3 here is CASSVKGAQVSVEQFF. The CDR3 nucleotides read TGTGCCAGCAGCGTGAAGGGGGCGCAAGTTTCTGTTGAGCAGTTCTTC.

The chain carries TRBV28 and TRBJ1-1; D is uncertain. The CDR3 runs 13 residues. Trimming pared 3 bases from V and 7 bases from J, leaving 12 bases between. Looked up from germline, CDR1 is MDHEN and CDR2 is SYDVKM. CDR3: CASSLIVRNEAFF. Written as DNA, the CDR3 is TGTGCCAGCAGTTTGATAGTTAGGAATGAAGCTTTCTTT.

This clone has a handful of counts. The chain carries TRBV19 and TRBJ2-7, with D possibly being TRBD1 or TRBD2 (5 bases each). Trimming left V 0 bases short and J 2 bases short, with 8 bases between. This CDR3 region has 14 residues. Germline assignment: CDR1 LNHDA and CDR2 SQIVND (reference sequence). The CDR3 loop reads CASSIEWGTYEQYF. The CDR3 DNA is TGTGCCAGTAGTATAGAATGGGGGACCTACGAGCAGTACTTC. The variable domain in full, completed from reference TRBV19 and TRBJ2-7, reads DGGITQSPKYLFRKEGQNVTLSCEQNLNHDAMYWYRQDPGQGLRLIYYSQIVNDFQKGDIAEGYSVSREKKESFPLTVTSAQKNPTAFYLCASSIEWGTYEQYFGPGTRLTVT.

The V and J genes are TRBV13 and TRBJ2-3, with D unclear. The CDR3 is 12 residues long. Trimming removed 2 bases at V and 6 bases at J, with 6 bases between. CDR1 and CDR2 from the germline V gene are PRHDT and FYEKMQ (reference sequence). CDR3 bases: TGTGCCAGCAGCTTATGGCAGGATACGCAGTATTTT. Protein product: CASSLWQDTQYF.

The chain joins TRBV4-1 to TRBJ2-1; D is perhaps TRBD1 (6 bases). This CDR3 has 16 amino acids. Trimming removed 0 bases from V and 9 bases from J, with 18 bases in between. Germline loops: CDR1 MGHRA, CDR2 YSYEKL. This chain's CDR3 is CASSQDDTVRGGEQFF. CDR3 in DNA: TGCGCCAGCAGCCAAGATGACACAGTCAGGGGCGGTGAGCAGTTCTTC.

The table lists this clone with a few counts. The chain has TRBV7-9 and TRBJ2-2, with 10 bases lining up with TRBD2. This CDR3 contains 14 residues. Germline CDR1 is SEHNR and CDR2 is FQNEAQ (reference sequence). V trimming: 8 bases; J trimming: 8 bases; junction bases outside the gene matches: 8. CDR3 nucleotide sequence: TGTGCCAGCGGACCTAGCGGGAGCGGAGGGGAGCTGTTTTTT. This codes for CASGPSGSGGELFF.

This sequence joins TRBV7-9 and TRBJ2-7; the D gene could be TRBD1 or TRBD2 (5 bases each). Germline loops: CDR1 SEHNR, CDR2 FQNEAQ (reference sequence). The CDR3 contains 14 residues. V was pared by 3 bases and J by 2 bases, with 11 bases between. CDR3 DNA sequence: TGTGCCAGCAGCTTTGGGACCTTCCCCTACGAGCAGTACTTC. It yields the protein CASSFGTFPYEQYF.

The chain links TRBV7-8 to TRBJ2-5, with TRBD2 identical over 9 bases. V gave up 5 bases and J gave up 5 bases; unmatched junction bases: 12. The CDR3 length is 16 residues. Germline V lookup: CDR1 SGHVS, CDR2 FQNEAQ. CDR3 sequence reads: CASSPALAGVYETQYF. In DNA form, the CDR3 reads TGTGCCAGCAGCCCCGCGTTAGCGGGAGTTTATGAGACCCAGTACTTC. The full variable domain, in which reference TRBV7-8 and TRBJ2-5 provide the parts outside the CDR3, is GAGVSQSPRYKVAKRGQDVALRCDPISGHVSLFWYQQALGQGPEFLTYFQNEAQLDKSGLPSDRFFAERPEGSVSTLKIQRTQQEDSAVYLCASSPALAGVYETQYFGPGTRLLVL.

The chain employs TRBV5-4 and TRBJ2-3; 7 bases are shared with TRBD1. The CDR3 consists of 14 residues. Germline V lookup: CDR1 SGHNT, CDR2 YYREEE (reference sequence). With 2 bases clipped from V and 6 bases from J, the junction kept 6 bases outside the gene matches. CDR3 DNA sequence: TGTGCCAGCAGCTTCTTAGGGGGCGTTGATACGCAGTATTTT. This codes for CASSFLGGVDTQYF.

The chain combines TRBV5-4 with TRBJ2-1, with TRBD2 as a possible D gene (6 bases). Germline V lookup: CDR1 SGHNT, CDR2 YYREEE (reference sequence). Trimming removed 0 bases from V and 5 bases from J, with 18 bases in between. The CDR3 totals 17 residues. This CDR3 reads CASSLVAGTRINNEQFF. Written as DNA, the CDR3 is TGTGCCAGCAGCTTGGTTGCGGGGACTCGAATTAACAATGAGCAGTTCTTC.

In its sample, this clone was seen once. The chain links TRBV4-1 to TRBJ2-7; D gene uncertain. Trimming pared 0 bases from V and 2 bases from J, leaving 8 bases between. The CDR3 consists of 14 residues. Per germline, CDR1 MGHRA and CDR2 YSYEKL. The CDR3 DNA sequence: TGCGCCAGCAGCCAAGACCCCCGGGCCTACGAGCAGTACTTC. Protein: CASSQDPRAYEQYF.

In regard to this clone: Other DNA sequences from this sample encode an identical CDR3 as well. V is TRBV5-1 and J is TRBJ1-1; weak D call: TRBD1 (6 bases). V lost 4 bases and J lost 0, with 10 bases in between. The CDR3 length is 14 residues. The germline V gene has CDR1 SGHRS and CDR2 YFSETQ. For the CDR3, the DNA is TGCGCCAGCAGCCTAAGGGGGATGAACACTGAAGCTTTCTTT. The encoded protein is CASSLRGMNTEAFF.

The rearrangement joins TRBV7-2 to TRBJ2-3; tentative D call: TRBD2 (6 bases). V was shortened by 1 base and J by 6 bases, with 11 bases between the two germline ends. The V gene's germline CDR1 is SGHTA and CDR2 FQGNSA. The CDR3 has 14 residues. The CDR3 is CASSLGASDDTQYF. The DNA for the CDR3 is TGTGCCAGCAGCTTAGGGGCTAGCGATGATACGCAGTATTTT.

The V gene is TRBV7-2, the J gene TRBJ2-7, with 9 nucleotides matching TRBD1. This CDR3 contains 14 residues. Germline CDR1 and CDR2: SGHTA and FQGNSA. Trimming at V came to 5 bases and at J to 7 bases, leaving 9 bases not matched to a gene. The CDR3 loop is CASSVLQGAREQYF. The CDR3 DNA is TGTGCCAGCAGCGTCTTACAGGGGGCTCGGGAGCAGTACTTC.